This TCR beta chain was captured by sequencing in a study of blood T cell repertoires in COVID-19. Sequencing used immunoSEQ multiplex PCR; TCRdb keeps in-frame clones, though not all of them. Of under 200,000 clones listed, about 88% were seen once; the top ten hold around 15%. The CDR3 contains 18 residues. Trimming took 5 bases from V and 1 from J, leaving 24 bases between them. CDR1 SGHAT and CDR2 FQNNGV come from the germline V gene. This rearrangement joins TRBV11-2 to TRBJ2-7, with no clear D. Sequenced sample: peripheral blood. The sequence was collected from a man between 25 and 39 years old with active or convalescent COVID-19. In DNA form, the CDR3 reads TGTGCCAGCAGCGAGCTTTCTCTGCAGACTCTTAGTTCCTACGAGCAGTACTTC. Translation gives CASSELSLQTLSSYEQYF.